These 20 T cell receptor beta chains came from one sample sequenced in a study of blood T cells in healthy people across ages. A J-beta primer mix and a sample-barcoded 5' primer were used in a second PCR of roughly 6 to 11 cycles. TCRdb re-called the 5' RACE reads with MiXCR, one entry per CDR3 protein. The sample has fewer than 1,200,000 distinct CDR3 sequences; 20% to 25% are singletons. The data also belong to a second study, concerning T cells of mothers and their children.

Sequenced input: blood. The receptors stem from a girl aged 2 to 9 in good health.

This clonotype was observed a few times. The CDR3 DNA reads TGTGCCAGCAGTAGCCAGGGGGCCTCCCCCTACGAGCAGTACTTC. It translates to CASSSQGASPYEQYF. The chain links TRBV2 to TRBJ2-7; 8 bases are a match to TRBD1. The germline gives CDR1 SNHLY, CDR2 FYNNEI. The CDR3 totals 15 residues. The trim removed 5 bases at V and 2 bases at J, leaving 8 bases unmatched.

Only one count was recorded for this clonotype. V gene TRBV9 combines with J gene TRBJ1-6, with 11 bases matching TRBD1. Germline assignment: CDR1 SGDLS and CDR2 YYNGEE. This CDR3 is 15 amino acids long. The V and J ends lost 2 bases and 14 bases, in that order; junction bases with no gene match: 9. The CDR3, as DNA: TGTGCCAGCAGCGTCCGGGACAGGGGGATTTCGGCCCTCCACTTT. This codes for CASSVRDRGISALHF.

This clonotype was detected once. V usage is TRBV18 and J usage is TRBJ2-5, with D perhaps TRBD1 (5 bases). The DNA end favors TRBJ2-1, so the J call may be wrong. From germline, CDR1 is KGHSH and CDR2 LQKENI. This CDR3 is 13 amino acids long. The CDR3, as DNA: TGTGCCAGCTCAGGGGCGACTTACAATGAGCAGTTCTTC. Amino acids: CASSGATYNEQFF.

In DNA, the CDR3 is TGCGCCAGCAGCTTTGACAGAGACTTCTCCTACGAGCAGTACTTC. The encoded protein is CASSFDRDFSYEQYF. The rearrangement uses TRBV5-1 and TRBJ2-7; possibly TRBD1 for D (5 bases). From germline, CDR1 is SGHRS and CDR2 YFSETQ. The length of the CDR3 is 15 residues. V lost 2 bases, J lost 0 bases, and 12 bases lay in between.

The genes are TRBV28 and TRBJ1-6; 11 bases agree with TRBD1. The ends lost 3 bases at V and 10 bases at J; junction bases unmatched: 2. The CDR3 sequence is 14 residues long. CDR1 and CDR2 from the germline V gene are MDHEN and SYDVKM. CDR3 region: CASSLDRGRSPLHF. CDR3 in DNA: TGTGCCAGCAGTTTGGACAGGGGGCGATCACCCCTCCACTTT.

The chain has TRBV9 and TRBJ2-3, with no clear D. V was cut by 3 bases and J by 10 bases, with 12 bases left in between. The CDR3 is made up of 12 amino acids. Germline values: CDR1 SGDLS, CDR2 YYNGEE. The CDR3 DNA sequence: TGTGCCAGCAGCGCCCCCCCGGGCGCGCAGTATTTT. Amino acid sequence: CASSAPPGAQYF.

The chain couples TRBV14 to TRBJ2-1; TRBD2 is a possible D gene (7 bases). V was pared by 6 bases and J by 0 bases, with 15 bases between. CDR1 is SGHDN, CDR2 FVKESK, per germline. CDR3 length: 16 residues. The CDR3: CASSYLGGASYNEQFF. Written as DNA, the CDR3 is TGTGCCAGCAGTTACCTAGGGGGGGCCTCCTACAATGAGCAGTTCTTC. The whole variable domain, remainder taken from reference TRBV14 and TRBJ2-1, is EAGVTQFPSHSVIEKGQTVTLRCDPISGHDNLYWYRRVMGKEIKFLLHFVKESKQDESGMPNNRFLAERTGGTYSTLKVQPAELEDSGVYFCASSYLGGASYNEQFFGPGTRLTVL.

Only one count was recorded for this clonotype. This chain connects TRBV20-1 to TRBJ1-2, with D possibly being TRBD1 (5 bases). Looked up from germline, CDR1 is DFQATT and CDR2 is SNEGSKA (reference sequence). The CDR3 is made up of 15 amino acids. V dropped 6 bases and J dropped 5 bases, with 22 bases sitting between them. This CDR3 is CSANTPQDKAYGYTF. CDR3 in DNA: TGCAGTGCAAACACTCCACAGGATAAAGCGTATGGCTACACCTTC.

This chain uses TRBV7-9 with TRBJ1-2; D might be TRBD1 (6 bases). CDR1 is SEHNR and CDR2 is FQNEAQ in the germline V gene (reference sequence). V dropped 8 bases and J dropped 4 bases, with 14 bases sitting between them. This CDR3 spans 13 amino acids. The CDR3 DNA reads as TGTGCCAGCGTACAGGGACTGAGCTATGGCTACACCTTC. Its translation is CASVQGLSYGYTF.

This sequence joins TRBV12-3 or TRBV12-4 and TRBJ2-4, with 10 bases lining up with TRBD2. The CDR3 runs 16 residues. With 7 bases clipped from V and 8 bases from J, the junction kept 14 bases outside the gene matches. The CDR3 sequence: CASTKGAGGTWDIQYF. The CDR3, as DNA: TGTGCCAGCACCAAGGGAGCGGGAGGGACCTGGGACATTCAGTACTTC.

The chain employs TRBV4-2 and TRBJ2-5; D may be TRBD1 or TRBD2 (5 bases each). This CDR3 is built from 15 residues. With 2 bases removed from V and 5 bases from J, the gap between germline ends came to 15 bases. Germline CDR1 is LGHNA and CDR2 is YNFKEQ. The CDR3 spells CASSQTSTGQETQYF. The CDR3 region has the DNA TGTGCCAGCAGCCAAACGTCTACGGGGCAGGAGACCCAGTACTTC.

V and J are TRBV12-3 or TRBV12-4 and TRBJ2-7; possible D gene TRBD2, 5 bases. V was pared by 3 bases and J by 7 bases, with 16 bases between. The CDR3 totals 14 residues. In nucleotides, the CDR3 is TGTGCCAGCAGTTTCGAAGAAGTAGGGAGTGAGCAGTACTTC. Translation: CASSFEEVGSEQYF.

This clonotype was detected a few times. The chain employs TRBV5-1 and TRBJ1-1; no firm D call. Germline CDR1 SGHRS, CDR2 YFSETQ. V lost 3 bases to trimming and J lost 6 bases, with 15 bases between them. The CDR3 sequence is 14 residues long. In DNA form, the CDR3 reads TGCGCCAGCAGCTCGGGAGGGATGAGGCCTGAAGCTTTCTTT. Protein product: CASSSGGMRPEAFF.

This clonotype was detected only a few times. The gene calls are TRBV20-1 and TRBJ1-1; a weak D match, TRBD1 (5 bases). From germline, CDR1 is DFQATT and CDR2 SNEGSKA (reference sequence). The CDR3 totals 15 residues. Deletions cut 0 bases from V and 3 bases from J, with 14 bases between. CDR3 nucleotide sequence: TGCAGTGCTAGAGACTACTCGCGGGGGGACACTGAAGCTTTCTTT. Protein sequence: CSARDYSRGDTEAFF.

The chain employs TRBV10-2 and TRBJ2-3, with D possibly matching TRBD2 (6 bases). The CDR3 totals 16 residues. The V end was cut by 1 base, the J end by 2 bases, with 13 bases between. The germline V gene encodes CDR1 WSHSY and CDR2 SAAADI. Here the CDR3 DNA reads TGCGCCAGCAGTGAGTTGAGCGGGTCGTACACAGATACGCAGTATTTT. It specifies CASSELSGSYTDTQYF.

The chain links TRBV5-1 to TRBJ2-3; D gene uncertain. CDR1 is SGHRS, CDR2 YFSETQ, per germline. This CDR3 region has 12 residues. Trimming took 0 bases from V and 7 from J, leaving 6 bases between them. CDR3 region: CASSLDGHTQYF. The CDR3 region has the DNA TGCGCCAGCAGCTTGGATGGTCATACGCAGTATTTT.

This clonotype was seen a handful of times. The rearrangement links TRBV29-1 to TRBJ2-4; 7 bases agree with TRBD2. Looked up from germline, CDR1 is SQVTM and CDR2 is ANQGSEA. V lost 6 bases to trimming and J lost 8 bases; unmatched junction nucleotides: 10. The CDR3 extends over 13 amino acids. CDR3 in amino acids: CSVGPLREDIQYF. CDR3 bases: TGCAGCGTGGGGCCCCTCCGGGAGGACATTCAGTACTTC.

This clonotype was counted only a few times. The chain joins TRBV6-1 to TRBJ2-3; 8 bases fit TRBD2. The CDR3 is 16 residues long. After removal of 5 bases from V and 6 bases from J, the junction contained 13 bases not matched to a gene. Germline assignment: CDR1 MNHNS and CDR2 SASEGT. The CDR3 DNA sequence: TGTGCCAGCAGTAATTTAGGGGCGGGAGGTCCGGATACGCAGTATTTT. It encodes CASSNLGAGGPDTQYF.

J is TRBJ2-3 and V is TRBV7-9; the match to TRBD2 covers 13 bases. The CDR3 sequence is 17 residues long. Trimming cost V 4 bases and J 3 bases; bases outside gene matches: 7. Looked up from germline, CDR1 is SEHNR and CDR2 is FQNEAQ (reference sequence). The CDR3 DNA is TGTGCCAGCAGCTACCTGACGGGACTAGCGGGGACAGATACGCAGTATTTT. This translates into CASSYLTGLAGTDTQYF.

This chain connects TRBV20-1 to TRBJ2-5, with D possibly being TRBD1 (6 bases). The CDR3 length is 12 residues. With 3 bases removed from V and 5 bases from J, the gap between germline ends came to 10 bases. From germline, CDR1 is DFQATT and CDR2 SNEGSKA (reference sequence). CDR3 amino acids: CSASQRGETQYF. DNA for the CDR3: TGCAGTGCTAGTCAAAGGGGGGAGACCCAGTACTTC.